These 22 T cell receptor beta chains originate from one sample sequenced in a study of T cells in Graves' hyperthyroidism and ophthalmopathy. The investigators amplified TCR beta CDR3 regions from RNA transcripts. The HTBI primer set was used in a first-round RT-PCR of the TCR CDR3. TCRdb ran MiXCR on the multiplex PCR reads and lists one entry per CDR3 protein. Altogether 700,000 or so distinct CDR3 sequences are present, roughly 14% being singletons, with the ten largest covering around 12%. Material for sequencing was blood. The source of these receptors is a woman between 45 and 60 years old with Graves' ophthalmopathy.

This clonotype was observed at least ten times. The chain employs TRBV5-5 and TRBJ1-5, with 7 bases aligning to TRBD1. Germline V gene lookup returns CDR1 SGHKS and CDR2 YYEKEE (reference sequence). The V segment lost 3 bases and the J segment 0 bases; nucleotides outside the gene matches: 6. CDR3 length equals 16 residues. CDR3 nucleotide sequence: TGTGCCAGCAGCTCGGGACAGACTTATAGCAATCAGCCCCAGCATTTT. This sequence encodes CASSSGQTYSNQPQHF.

This clonotype was detected many times. The chain recombines TRBV7-3 with TRBJ2-2; 8 bases map to TRBD2. The V gene's germline CDR1 is SGHTA and CDR2 FQGTGA. This CDR3 has 14 residues. Losses at the gene ends were 8 bases for V and 4 bases for J; bases not matched to a gene: 6. Here the CDR3 reads CASRTSSSTGELFF. In DNA form, the CDR3 reads TGTGCCAGCCGGACTAGCTCTAGCACCGGGGAGCTGTTTTTT. Full variable domain (rest looked up from reference TRBV7-3 and TRBJ2-2): GAGVSQTPSNKVTEKGKYVELRCDPISGHTALYWYRQSLGQGPEFLIYFQGTGAADDSGLPNDRFFAVRPEGSVSTLKIQRTERGDSAVYLCASRTSSSTGELFFGEGSRLTVL.

This clonotype was seen a few times. This rearrangement joins TRBV24-1 to TRBJ2-1, with D possibly TRBD2 on 8 matching bases. Deletions cut 5 bases from V and 2 bases from J, with 15 bases between. The CDR3 length is 16 residues. Germline V gene data show CDR1 as KGHDR and CDR2 as SFDVKD. CDR3 nucleotides: TGTGCCACCAGTGTCGCCGGGAGGGGGCCCTACAATGAGCAGTTCTTC. Its protein is CATSVAGRGPYNEQFF.

V gene TRBV7-3 combines with J gene TRBJ2-3; D is undetermined. V was pared by 4 bases and J by 2 bases, with 10 bases between. CDR3 length equals 14 residues. Germline CDR1 reads SGHTA; CDR2 reads FQGTGA. The CDR3 DNA follows: TGTGCCAGCAGCTCCCCCCGGAACACAGATACGCAGTATTTT. It specifies CASSSPRNTDTQYF.

This clonotype occurred many times. The chain links TRBV2 to TRBJ2-7; D not certain. Between the trimmed V and J ends, which lost 3 bases and 3 bases, there was a span of 9 bases. The germline CDR1 and CDR2 sequences are SNHLY and FYNNEI. The CDR3 loop spans 13 amino acids. CDR3 bases: TGTGCCAGCAGTGATGTGGGCAACTACGAGCAGTACTTC. Its translation is CASSDVGNYEQYF.

This clonotype was seen many times. The chain joins TRBV30 to TRBJ2-1; D might be TRBD1 (5 bases). Trimming cost V 0 bases and J 2 bases, with 17 bases left between them. The germline V gene encodes CDR1 GTSNPN and CDR2 SVGIG (reference sequence). The CDR3 has 17 residues. The CDR3 is CAWSVAWGPSPYNEQFF. CDR3 nucleotide sequence: TGTGCCTGGAGTGTAGCTTGGGGCCCCAGCCCCTACAATGAGCAGTTCTTC.

This clonotype was seen at least ten times. This chain uses TRBV28 with TRBJ1-5; TRBD1 aligns across 10 bases. The V gene's germline CDR1 is MDHEN and CDR2 SYDVKM. The CDR3 length is 18 residues. The ends lost 4 bases at V and 0 bases at J; junction bases unmatched: 9. The CDR3 coding sequence is TGTGCCAGCAGTTCCCCGGGACAGGGGCTTTATAGCAATCAGCCCCAGCATTTT. Residues: CASSSPGQGLYSNQPQHF.

This clonotype was counted between two and nine times. The chain links TRBV7-8 to TRBJ2-3; 9 bases agree with TRBD1. Looked up from germline, CDR1 is SGHVS and CDR2 is FQNEAQ. The V gene end was trimmed by 3 bases and the J gene end by 3 bases; junction bases not matched to a gene: 7. The CDR3 length is 16 residues. Here the CDR3 DNA reads TGTGCCAGCAGCTTGACAGGGGGATCTCCTACAGATACGCAGTATTTT. Translated: CASSLTGGSPTDTQYF.

This clonotype was observed many times. The chain employs TRBV18 and TRBJ2-3, with 9 bases that match TRBD2. After removal of 4 bases from V and 4 bases from J, the junction contained 6 bases not matched to a gene. Germline CDR1 reads KGHSH; CDR2 reads LQKENI. CDR3 length: 15 amino acids. This CDR3 reads CASSLGLASSDTQYF. CDR3 nucleotide sequence: TGTGCCAGCTCACTGGGACTAGCCTCATCAGATACGCAGTATTTT.

Many counts were recorded for this clonotype. The J gene is TRBJ2-2, the V gene TRBV11-2; 10 positions match TRBD2. V shed 5 bases and J 6 bases; nucleotides not matched to a gene: 9. The germline gives CDR1 SGHAT, CDR2 FQNNGV. The CDR3 contains 16 residues. DNA for the CDR3: TGTGCCAGCAGCATAAACCTAGCGGGAGCTCCCGGGGAGCTGTTTTTT. Protein: CASSINLAGAPGELFF.

Note on this clonotype: One end of the junction fails to match germline, which may point to a read error. This sequence joins TRBV28 and TRBJ2-1, with 8 bases matching TRBD2. Germline V lookup: CDR1 MDHEN, CDR2 SYDVKM. This CDR3 has 15 amino acids. The CDR3 protein is CVSSLPGGPYNEQFF. CDR3 DNA sequence: TGTGTCAGCAGTTTACCGGGAGGGCCGTATAATGAGCAGTTCTTC.

This clonotype came up a few times. This chain links TRBV19 with TRBJ1-5; 11 nucleotides line up with TRBD1. J gave up 3 bases and V 5 bases, and 6 bases lay outside the gene matches. Germline lookup yields CDR1 LNHDA and CDR2 SQIVND (reference sequence). The CDR3 totals 16 residues. The CDR3 DNA reads as TGTGCCAGTAGTCCCTTGGACAGGGGGCCCAATCAGCCCCAGCATTTT. Its protein product is CASSPLDRGPNQPQHF.

This clonotype was seen many times. In nucleotides, the CDR3 is TGTGCCAGCAGCCAAGTTCTAGCGCCTCAAGAGACCCAGTACTTC. Translated: CASSQVLAPQETQYF. The gene calls are TRBV3-1 and TRBJ2-5; D is perhaps TRBD2 (6 bases). The germline V and J ends were trimmed by 1 base and 2 bases, with 11 bases remaining between them. The CDR3 totals 15 residues. Germline-derived CDR1 and CDR2 are LGHDT and YNNKEL (reference sequence).

V usage is TRBV6-2 or TRBV6-3 and J usage is TRBJ2-5; unclear D gene. V lost 2 bases and J lost 1, with 5 bases in between. The CDR3 consists of 13 residues. CDR1 and CDR2 from the germline V gene are MNHEY and SVGEGT. The CDR3 region has the DNA TGTGCCAGCAGTTACGGTCCCCAAGAGACCCAGTACTTC. Protein sequence: CASSYGPQETQYF.

This sequence joins TRBV9 and TRBJ2-2; D remains unclear. V lost 0 bases, J lost 4 bases, and 10 bases lay in between. From germline, CDR1 is SGDLS and CDR2 YYNGEE. The CDR3 contains 15 residues. CDR3 coding DNA: TGTGCCAGCAGCGTAGGGTTTCTGGCCACCGGGGAGCTGTTTTTT. This encodes CASSVGFLATGELFF.

This clonotype was seen repeatedly, ten times or more. V is TRBV28 and J is TRBJ2-7, with D possibly matching TRBD1 (7 bases). The CDR3 is 14 residues long. V lost 4 bases and J lost 3, with 13 bases in between. The germline V gene encodes CDR1 MDHEN and CDR2 SYDVKM. CDR3 in DNA: TGTGCCAGCAGTTCGCGGGACAGAGGCTACGAGCAGTACTTC. Translation: CASSSRDRGYEQYF.

This clonotype was detected ten times or more. V usage is TRBV18 and J usage is TRBJ1-2; perhaps TRBD1 as D (6 bases). V was shortened by 0 bases and J by 3 bases, with 11 bases between the two germline ends. Germline lookup yields CDR1 KGHSH and CDR2 LQKENI. The CDR3 runs 15 residues. Written as DNA, the CDR3 is TGTGCCAGCTCACCACCGGTTAGGGGGGACTATGGCTACACCTTC. It encodes CASSPPVRGDYGYTF. The full variable domain, completed using reference TRBV18 and TRBJ1-2, is NAGVMQNPRHLVRRRGQEARLRCSPMKGHSHVYWYRQLPEEGLKFMVYLQKENIIDESGMPKERFSAEFPKEGPSILRIQQVVRGDSAAYFCASSPPVRGDYGYTFGSGTRLTVV.

This clonotype has just a few counts. The chain couples TRBV7-9 to TRBJ2-5; a weak D match, TRBD2 (6 bases). Germline values: CDR1 SEHNR, CDR2 FQNEAQ (reference sequence). V lost 5 bases and J lost 5, with 18 bases in between. The length of the CDR3 is 15 residues. CDR3 protein: CASSRVGTGRETQYF. DNA for the CDR3: TGTGCCAGCAGCAGGGTCGGTACGGGGAGGGAGACCCAGTACTTC. Filled out from reference TRBV7-9 and TRBJ2-5, the complete variable domain reads DTGVSQNPRHKITKRGQNVTFRCDPISEHNRLYWYRQTLGQGPEFLTYFQNEAQLEKSRLLSDRFSAERPKGSFSTLEIQRTEQGDSAMYLCASSRVGTGRETQYFGPGTRLLVL.

The chain joins TRBV6-1 to TRBJ2-1; 9 nucleotides match TRBD2. CDR1 and CDR2 from the germline V gene are MNHNS and SASEGT. The CDR3 extends over 15 amino acids. V gave up 2 bases and J gave up 4 bases; unmatched junction bases: 3. This chain's CDR3 is CASSETAGGYNEQFF. CDR3 nucleotides: TGTGCCAGCAGTGAAACGGCGGGAGGGTACAATGAGCAGTTCTTC.

This clonotype turned up a few times. The chain employs TRBV6-1 and TRBJ1-3; possible D gene TRBD1, 5 bases. V lost 5 bases, J lost 7 bases, and 15 bases lay in between. Germline CDR1 MNHNS, CDR2 SASEGT. CDR3 length: 14 amino acids. The CDR3 DNA is TGTGCCAGCAGTCGGGGGACCCCCGGGAACACCATATATTTT. Translation: CASSRGTPGNTIYF.

The chain links TRBV6-5 to TRBJ1-4; D call uncertain. The CDR3 consists of 15 residues. Germline CDR1 reads MNHEY; CDR2 reads SVGAGI. Trimming cost V 0 bases and J 7 bases, with 12 bases left between them. DNA for the CDR3: TGTGCCAGCAGTTACTCGACAATCATGGGTGAAAAACTGTTTTTT. Protein: CASSYSTIMGEKLFF.

This clonotype was found many times. The V call is TRBV5-6, the J call TRBJ2-1, with TRBD2 matching over 8 bases. Unmatched junction bases numbered 12, after V lost 0 bases and J lost 7 bases. The length of the CDR3 is 17 residues. The germline V gene encodes CDR1 SGHDT and CDR2 YYEEEE. The chain's CDR3 is CASSLVSGGDQRNEQFF. Written as DNA, the CDR3 is TGTGCCAGCAGCTTGGTCAGCGGGGGAGACCAAAGGAATGAGCAGTTCTTC.